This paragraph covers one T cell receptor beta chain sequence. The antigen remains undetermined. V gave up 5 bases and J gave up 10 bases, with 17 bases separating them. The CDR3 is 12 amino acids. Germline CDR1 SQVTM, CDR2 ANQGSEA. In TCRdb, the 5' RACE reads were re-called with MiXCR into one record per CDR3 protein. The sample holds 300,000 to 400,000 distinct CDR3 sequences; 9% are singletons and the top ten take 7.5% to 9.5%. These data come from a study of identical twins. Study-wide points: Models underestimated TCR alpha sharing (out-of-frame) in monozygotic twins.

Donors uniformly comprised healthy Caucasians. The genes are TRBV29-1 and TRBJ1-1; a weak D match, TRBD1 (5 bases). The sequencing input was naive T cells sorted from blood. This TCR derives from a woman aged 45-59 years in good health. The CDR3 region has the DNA TGCAGCGTTAATCAGGGCCGATCCACAGCTTTCTTT. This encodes CSVNQGRSTAFF. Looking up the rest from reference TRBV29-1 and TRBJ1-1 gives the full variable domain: SAVISQKPSRDICQRGTSLTIQCQVDSQVTMMFWYRQQPGQSLTLIATANQGSEATYESGFVIDKFPISRPNLTFSTLTVSNMSPEDSSIYLCSVNQGRSTAFFGQGTRLTVV.